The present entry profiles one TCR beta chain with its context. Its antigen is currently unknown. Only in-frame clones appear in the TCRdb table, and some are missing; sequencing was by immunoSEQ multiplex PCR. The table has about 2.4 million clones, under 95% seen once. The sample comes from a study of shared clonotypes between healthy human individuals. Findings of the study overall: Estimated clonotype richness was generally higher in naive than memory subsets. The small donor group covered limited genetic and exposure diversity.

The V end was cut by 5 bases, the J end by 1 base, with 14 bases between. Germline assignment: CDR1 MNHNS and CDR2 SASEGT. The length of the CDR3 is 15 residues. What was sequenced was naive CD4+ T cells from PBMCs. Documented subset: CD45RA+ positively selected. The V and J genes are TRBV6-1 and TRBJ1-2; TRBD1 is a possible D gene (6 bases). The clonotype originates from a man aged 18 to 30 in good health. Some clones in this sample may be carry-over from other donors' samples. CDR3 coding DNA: TGTGCCAGCAGTCGAGACGTGGGACATAACTATGGCTACACCTTC. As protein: CASSRDVGHNYGYTF.